Listed here are 14 T cell receptor beta chains from one sample, sequenced in a study of shared clonotypes between healthy human individuals. The repertoire was sequenced with immunoSEQ multiplex PCR; TCRdb's copy has only in-frame clones and lacks some. This table has roughly 2.4 million clones, around 95% appearing once. The sequenced material came from naive CD4+ T cells sorted from blood. Subset denoted: CD45RA+ positively selected. The source of these receptors is a man aged 18 to 29 in good health.

The rearrangement uses TRBV7-9 and TRBJ1-4, with TRBD1 matching over 9 bases. The trim removed 2 bases at V and 5 bases at J, leaving 3 bases unmatched. Germline CDR1 SEHNR, CDR2 FQNEAQ (reference sequence). This CDR3 region has 15 residues. The CDR3 sequence: CASSLHTGGNEKLFF. CDR3 in DNA: TGTGCCAGCAGCTTACATACAGGGGGCAATGAAAAACTGTTTTTT.

The V call is TRBV27, the J call TRBJ1-1; weak D call: TRBD1 (6 bases). V gave up 5 bases and J gave up 4 bases, with 23 bases separating them. CDR1 is MNHEY and CDR2 is SMNVEV in the germline V gene (reference sequence). CDR3 length equals 17 residues. The CDR3 spells CASSPAGGWWESTEAFF. The DNA for the CDR3 is TGTGCCAGCAGTCCCGCCGGGGGCTGGTGGGAGAGCACTGAAGCTTTCTTT.

This chain joins TRBV6-5 and TRBJ1-6; D remains unclear. The germline V gene encodes CDR1 MNHEY and CDR2 SVGAGI. CDR3 size: 14 residues. V was cut by 4 bases and J by 7 bases, with 11 bases left in between. The CDR3 DNA sequence: TGTGCCAGCAGTTCCCCGGCGGGGAATTCACCCCTCCACTTT. It encodes CASSSPAGNSPLHF.

The chain carries TRBV6-6 and TRBJ2-7, with TRBD1 matching over 7 bases. V was pared by 3 bases and J by 3 bases, with 8 bases of the junction left unmatched. Germline V gene data show CDR1 as MNHNY and CDR2 as SVGAGI (reference sequence). The CDR3 runs to 15 residues. The CDR3 nucleotides read TGTGCCAGCAGTTATGGACAGGACAAGGTCTACGAGCAGTACTTC. Translation: CASSYGQDKVYEQYF.

This clone has only one observation. The chain couples TRBV5-4 to TRBJ1-1; TRBD1 might be the D (6 bases). The CDR3 contains 12 residues. Trimming pared 3 bases from V and 5 bases from J, leaving 8 bases between. Germline V gene sequence: CDR1 SGHNT, CDR2 YYREEE (reference sequence). CDR3 loop: CASSSQGTEAFF. CDR3 sequence (DNA): TGTGCCAGCAGCTCTCAGGGGACTGAAGCTTTCTTT.

On this clone: The junction does not match germline at one end; this may be a read error. The chain is built from TRBV6-1 and TRBJ2-7, with D unclear. This CDR3 has 13 residues. Germline V gives CDR1 MNHNS, CDR2 SASEGT. This CDR3 reads CASSLQELQALTF. The CDR3 DNA follows: TGTGCCAGCAGCTTACAAGAGTTGCAGGCCCTTACTTTC.

The V and J genes are TRBV19 and TRBJ2-3; D remains unclear. V was clipped by 3 bases and J by 1 base, with 8 bases between them. The CDR3 spans 14 residues. Germline lookup yields CDR1 LNHDA and CDR2 SQIVND (reference sequence). The CDR3 DNA sequence: TGTGCCAGTAGTATCCGGAGCGGCACAGATACGCAGTATTTT. As protein: CASSIRSGTDTQYF.

This rearrangement joins TRBV7-2 to TRBJ1-1; D gene unclear. Trimming pared 5 bases from V and 2 bases from J, leaving 15 bases between. Germline CDR1 is SGHTA and CDR2 is FQGNSA. The CDR3 loop spans 15 amino acids. The CDR3 bases are TGTGCCAGCAGCCCTGGCTTTATTCAAAACACTGAAGCTTTCTTT. Its translation is CASSPGFIQNTEAFF.

The chain has TRBV18 and TRBJ2-1; 7 nucleotides match TRBD1. The CDR3 runs 15 residues. Germline-derived CDR1 and CDR2 are KGHSH and LQKENI. J gave up 6 bases and V 3 bases, and 8 bases lay outside the gene matches. The CDR3 is CASSPRQGELNEQFF. CDR3 nucleotides: TGTGCCAGCTCACCGCGGCAGGGGGAGCTCAATGAGCAGTTCTTC. Based on the CDR3 plus reference TRBV18 and TRBJ2-1, the full variable domain is NAGVMQNPRHLVRRRGQEARLRCSPMKGHSHVYWYRQLPEEGLKFMVYLQKENIIDESGMPKERFSAEFPKEGPSILRIQQVVRGDSAAYFCASSPRQGELNEQFFGPGTRLTVL.

The rearrangement joins TRBV5-6 to TRBJ2-7; weak D call: TRBD1 (6 bases). V shed 5 bases and J shed 0 bases, with 12 bases lying between them. This CDR3 has 14 residues. Germline CDR1 SGHDT, CDR2 YYEEEE. CDR3 nucleotide sequence: TGTGCCAGCAGGATCGGGACATCCTCCTACGAGCAGTACTTC. Amino acids: CASRIGTSSYEQYF.

The V call is TRBV5-1, the J call TRBJ1-3; 7 bases fit TRBD1. The germline V gene encodes CDR1 SGHRS and CDR2 YFSETQ. CDR3 length: 16 residues. V gave up 0 bases and J gave up 3 bases; unmatched junction bases: 6. For the CDR3, the DNA is TGCGCCAGCAGCTTGGAGGGGGCCAGAGATGGAAACACCATATATTTT. Its protein product is CASSLEGARDGNTIYF.

The chain has TRBV6-4 and TRBJ2-1; D gene ambiguous. CDR1 is MRHNA and CDR2 is SNTAGT in the germline V gene. Trimming pared 5 bases from V and 0 bases from J, leaving 5 bases between. The CDR3 loop spans 13 amino acids. In DNA, the CDR3 is TGTGCCAGCAGTCGGAGCTCCTACAATGAGCAGTTCTTC. This gives the protein CASSRSSYNEQFF.

This sequence joins TRBV6-1 and TRBJ1-1; D gene ambiguous. V lost 7 bases and J 0 bases, leaving 9 bases between the germline ends. The CDR3 loop spans 13 amino acids. Germline-derived CDR1 and CDR2 are MNHNS and SASEGT. The CDR3 DNA follows: TGTGCCAGCAAGCAGGAGTTGAACACTGAAGCTTTCTTT. Amino acid sequence: CASKQELNTEAFF.

V usage is TRBV30 and J usage is TRBJ2-7; 9 bases are a match to TRBD1. Germline CDR1 reads GTSNPN; CDR2 reads SVGIG (reference sequence). The trim removed 4 bases at V and 2 bases at J, leaving 9 bases unmatched. This CDR3 comprises 15 residues. The DNA for the CDR3 is TGTGCCTGGACCGCCATGGGGACAGGGACCTACGAGCAGTACTTC. This encodes CAWTAMGTGTYEQYF. Full variable domain (rest looked up from reference TRBV30 and TRBJ2-7): SQTIHQWPATLVQPVGSPLSLECTVEGTSNPNLYWYRQAAGRGLQLLFYSVGIGQISSEVPQNLSASRPQDRQFILSSKKLLLSDSGFYLCAWTAMGTGTYEQYFGPGTRLTVT.